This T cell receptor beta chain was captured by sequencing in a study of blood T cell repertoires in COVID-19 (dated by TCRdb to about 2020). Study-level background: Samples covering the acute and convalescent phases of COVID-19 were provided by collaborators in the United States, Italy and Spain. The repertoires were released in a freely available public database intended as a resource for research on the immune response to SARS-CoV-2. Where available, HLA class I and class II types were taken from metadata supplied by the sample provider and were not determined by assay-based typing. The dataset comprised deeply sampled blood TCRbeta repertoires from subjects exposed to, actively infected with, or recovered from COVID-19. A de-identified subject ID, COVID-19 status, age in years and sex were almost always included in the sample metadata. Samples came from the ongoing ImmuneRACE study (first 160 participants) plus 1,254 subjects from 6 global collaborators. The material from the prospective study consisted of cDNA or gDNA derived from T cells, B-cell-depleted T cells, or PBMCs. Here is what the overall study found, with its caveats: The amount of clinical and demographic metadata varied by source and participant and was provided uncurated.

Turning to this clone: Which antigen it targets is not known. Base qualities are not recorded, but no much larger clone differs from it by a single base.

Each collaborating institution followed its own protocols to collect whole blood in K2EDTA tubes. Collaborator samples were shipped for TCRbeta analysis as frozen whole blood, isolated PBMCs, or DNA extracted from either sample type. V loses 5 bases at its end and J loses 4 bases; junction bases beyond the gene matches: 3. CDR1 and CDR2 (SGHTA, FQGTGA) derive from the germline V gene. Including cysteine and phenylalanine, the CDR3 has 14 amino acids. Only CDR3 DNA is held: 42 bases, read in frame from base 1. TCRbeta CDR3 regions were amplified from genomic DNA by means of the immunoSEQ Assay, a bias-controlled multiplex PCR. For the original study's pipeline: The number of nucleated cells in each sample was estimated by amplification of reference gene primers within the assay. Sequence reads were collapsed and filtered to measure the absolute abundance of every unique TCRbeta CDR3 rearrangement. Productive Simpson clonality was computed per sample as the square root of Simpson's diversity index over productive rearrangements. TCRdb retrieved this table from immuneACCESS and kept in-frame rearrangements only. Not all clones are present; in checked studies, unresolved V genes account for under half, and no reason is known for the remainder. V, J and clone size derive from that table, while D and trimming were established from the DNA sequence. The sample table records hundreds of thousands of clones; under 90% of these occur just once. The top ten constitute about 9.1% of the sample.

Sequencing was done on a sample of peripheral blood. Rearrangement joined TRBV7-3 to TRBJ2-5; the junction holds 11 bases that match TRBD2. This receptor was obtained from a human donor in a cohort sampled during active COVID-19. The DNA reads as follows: TGTGCCAGCAGCCCAGGGACTAGCGGAGAGACCCAGTACTTC. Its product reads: CASSPGTSGETQYF.